Listed here is a single T cell receptor beta chain. What this receptor recognizes is not known. Per-base quality was not reported, and no clone a single base away is much larger than it. Cut back by 3 bases and 5 bases, the V and J ends lie 15 bases apart. The CDR3 runs 15 amino acids, cysteine and phenylalanine included. The read is trimmed to its CDR3 DNA, 45 bases read in frame from base 1. For CDR1 and CDR2, the germline V gene lists SGDLS and YYNGEE. This entry comes from a study of PD-L1 blockade in urothelial cancer (dated by TCRdb to 2015 to 2018). Regarding the study in general: Therapy was started in the mid-2010s for all patients, and atezolizumab 1,200 mg was administered intravenously every 3 weeks. About 90% of the 29 patients were identified as males with urothelial cancer of bladder origin, and a prior smoking history was reported by 18 of 29 patients. An ECOG performance status of 0 or 1 was recorded for the patients, and 0 to 3 prior chemotherapy regimens had been received by the patients. Blood samples were analyzed 3 weeks after the start of treatment (second dose) and 6 weeks after the start of treatment. Blood samples gave median yields of approximately 130,000 T cells and 82,636 unique TCRs, along with a median clonality of around 0.075. The study, an exploratory multi-omic analysis, examined somatic, immune and clinical correlates of response to PD-L1 blockade with atezolizumab in urothelial cancer. Pretreatment tumor samples, along with matched peripheral blood collected serially before and after atezolizumab treatment, underwent TCR sequencing. Progression-free survival longer than 6 months counted as durable clinical benefit, and TCR features were additionally tested against both progression-free and overall survival. In the same patients, pretreatment tumors underwent whole exome sequencing and RNA sequencing in addition to TCR sequencing. Durable clinical benefit was achieved by nine patients but not by the remaining 20. Over 28 patients had pretreatment blood TCR-seq, some 25 had at least one posttreatment blood collection, and some 25 had tumor TCR-seq. General findings and caveats noted by the study authors: Improved progression-free and overall survival was associated with having pretreatment peripheral blood TCR clonality below the median. Patients with durable benefit showed greater expansion of tumor-associated TCR clones in peripheral blood 3 weeks after starting treatment (n of about 21, p = 0.022). Because the sample size was small (n ≈ 27) and many exploratory analyses were performed, the results are intended to be hypothesis-generating.

The cohort included roughly 30 patients with locally advanced or metastatic urothelial carcinoma who were treated at Memorial Sloan Kettering on a trial protocol. Peripheral blood mononuclear cells were collected from each patient pretreatment and during treatment, giving between 1 and 8 total time points per patient. The Qiagen DNeasy Blood extraction kit was used to purify genomic DNA from total PBMCs and tumor samples. PBMCs were collected pretreatment and during treatment, and were isolated and stored as previously described. Synthetic TCR analog templates were spiked into each PCR so that absolute template abundance could be estimated from read counts. Using the immunoSEQ assay, TCRbeta CDR3 regions were amplified from genomic DNA with bias-controlled V and J gene primers. Sequencing of rearranged TCRbeta segments was done at approximately 20X coverage. In the source study's methods: Sequencing errors were corrected by clustering and CDR3s were annotated against IMGT to assign V, D and J genes. Only productive TCRbeta rearrangements were used in downstream analyses, excluding out-of-frame or stop-codon sequences. Clonality was computed as one minus Shannon entropy normalized by the log of the number of unique productive sequences. Fisher's exact test with Benjamini-Hochberg correction, using a cutoff of adjusted p below 0.01, was how clones that differed between time points or between blood and tumor were identified. This is the immuneACCESS table as TCRdb keeps it, with only in-frame sequences that have V and J called. A part of the clones is gone; compared with another copy, unresolved V genes explain less than half, and the rest is unexplained. D and trimming were read from the DNA, whereas the V and J calls and clone size are those reported in that table. In all, the sample holds 40,000 to 45,000 clones, and around 80% of those were seen once. The leading ten clones occupy 3% to 3.5% of the sample.

The chain was built from TRBV9 and TRBJ2-1, with TRBD2 perhaps the D gene, on 7 matching bases. This TCR was recovered from a man between 65 and 85 years old with urothelial cancer. The source material was PBMCs, sampled around atezolizumab (anti-PD-L1) treatment. The CDR3 has the sequence CASSEGGGLDNEQFF. The DNA sequence reads TGTGCCAGCAGCGAGGGGGGGGGATTAGACAATGAGCAGTTCTTC.